These 20 T cell receptor beta chains originate from one sample sequenced in a study of blood T cell repertoires in COVID-19. TCRdb's table, derived via immunoSEQ multiplex PCR, lists solely in-frame clones and lacks some. This sample has 110,000 to 150,000 clones, with around 80% found just once. The sample was peripheral blood. These receptors all come from a woman aged 60 to 75 with acute or convalescent COVID-19.

The rearrangement links TRBV5-1 to TRBJ2-1, with D maybe TRBD2 (6 bases). Trimming shortened V by 2 bases and J by 7 bases, and 25 bases separated the two germline ends. Looked up from germline, CDR1 is SGHRS and CDR2 is YFSETQ. This CDR3 comprises 18 residues. CDR3 region: CASSFRQDLGLTGNEQFF. The CDR3 DNA reads as TGCGCCAGCAGCTTTCGCCAGGACCTTGGACTAACGGGGAATGAGCAGTTCTTC.

The gene calls are TRBV6-6 and TRBJ1-5; the D gene is possibly TRBD1 (5 bases). Germline loops: CDR1 MNHNY, CDR2 SVGAGI (reference sequence). V shed 6 bases and J shed 3 bases, with 18 bases lying between them. The CDR3 runs to 16 residues. CDR3 residues: CASSPIPDSSNQPQHF. In DNA, the CDR3 is TGTGCCAGCAGCCCTATCCCCGACAGTTCCAATCAGCCCCAGCATTTT.

This clone was seen more than once but under ten times. The J gene is TRBJ2-5, the V gene TRBV5-1, with a possible D match to TRBD2 (5 bases). V gave up 3 bases and J gave up 1 base, with 10 bases separating them. There are 14 residues in the CDR3. Germline V gene data show CDR1 as SGHRS and CDR2 as YFSETQ. Here the CDR3 reads CASSSQAVQETQYF. The DNA of the CDR3 is TGCGCCAGCAGCTCCCAAGCGGTCCAAGAGACCCAGTACTTC.

The chain couples TRBV7-6 to TRBJ2-2; D possibly corresponds to TRBD2 (6 bases). The germline V gene encodes CDR1 SGHVS and CDR2 FNYEAQ. Trimming took 0 bases from V and 4 from J, leaving 12 bases between them. The CDR3 consists of 16 residues. The CDR3 is CASSLARPSATGELFF. The CDR3 DNA sequence: TGTGCCAGCAGCTTAGCGCGGCCTAGCGCCACCGGGGAGCTGTTTTTT.

The V and J genes are TRBV27 and TRBJ1-5; D might be TRBD1 (6 bases). The germline V gene encodes CDR1 MNHEY and CDR2 SMNVEV (reference sequence). Trimming stripped 0 bases from V and 7 bases from J, with 13 bases between. CDR3 length equals 15 residues. This CDR3 is CASSLSSWGGQPQHF. The DNA of the CDR3 is TGTGCCAGCAGTTTATCGTCTTGGGGGGGCCAGCCCCAGCATTTT.

The CDR3 here is CASSLETGAKGYTF. The CDR3 nucleotides are TGCGCCAGCAGCCTCGAGACAGGGGCTAAGGGCTACACCTTC. The V and J genes are TRBV5-1 and TRBJ1-2, with 8 bases aligning to TRBD1. Per germline, CDR1 SGHRS and CDR2 YFSETQ. The CDR3 runs to 14 residues. V was pared by 4 bases and J by 8 bases, with 10 bases of the junction left unmatched.

In its sample, this clone was seen a few times. V usage is TRBV2 and J usage is TRBJ2-1; maybe TRBD2 (5 bases). This CDR3 region has 18 residues. The germline V gene encodes CDR1 SNHLY and CDR2 FYNNEI. V lost 3 bases, J lost 0 bases, and 18 bases lay in between. The CDR3 sequence: CASSDPKTGVFSYNEQFF. For the CDR3, the DNA is TGTGCCAGCAGTGATCCAAAAACCGGGGTCTTCTCCTACAATGAGCAGTTCTTC.

V gene TRBV7-6 combines with J gene TRBJ2-7; 7 bases are shared with TRBD1. J gave up 3 bases and V 2 bases, and 7 bases lay outside the gene matches. The CDR3 length is 15 residues. Germline lookup yields CDR1 SGHVS and CDR2 FNYEAQ. CDR3 nucleotides: TGTGCCAGCAGCTTATTTGAGGGGGCTGGCTACGAGCAGTACTTC. As protein: CASSLFEGAGYEQYF.

The chain employs TRBV4-2 and TRBJ1-5, with D possibly TRBD1 on 6 matching bases. The CDR3 has 15 amino acids. Germline CDR1 is LGHNA and CDR2 is YNFKEQ. Trimming cost V 0 bases and J 0 bases, with 6 bases left between them. CDR3 coding DNA: TGTGCCAGCAGCCAAGAAGGGGGTAGCAATCAGCCCCAGCATTTT. This sequence encodes CASSQEGGSNQPQHF.

This sequence joins TRBV3-1 (or the pseudogene TRBV3-2) and TRBJ2-1, with TRBD2 identical over 8 bases. Trimming took 7 bases from V and 3 from J; bases not matched to a gene: 5. The CDR3 is 14 residues long. Germline V gene sequence: CDR1 LGHDT, CDR2 YNNKEL (reference sequence). The CDR3 region is CASKAGAGYNEQFF. CDR3 DNA: TGTGCCAGCAAAGCGGGAGCCGGCTACAATGAGCAGTTCTTC.

The rearrangement joins TRBV24-1 to TRBJ2-3, with 9 bases fitting TRBD1. The J segment lost 3 bases and the V segment lost 7 bases, leaving 10 bases of the junction unmatched. The CDR3 extends over 16 amino acids. Germline V gives CDR1 KGHDR, CDR2 SFDVKD. The CDR3 coding sequence is TGTGCCACCAGACGGACAGGGGATCGGGGAACAGATACGCAGTATTTT. This gives the protein CATRRTGDRGTDTQYF.

The chain has TRBV5-1 and TRBJ1-5; 7 bases align to TRBD1. The CDR3 has 19 amino acids. V trimming: 1 base; J trimming: 1 base; junction bases outside the gene matches: 14. Germline assignment: CDR1 SGHRS and CDR2 YFSETQ. The DNA of the CDR3 is TGCGCCAGCAGCTTGAAAGTTAAGGTCCCGACAGGGAGCAATCAGCCCCAGCATTTT. Residues: CASSLKVKVPTGSNQPQHF.

This rearrangement joins TRBV7-3 to TRBJ2-1; 10 nucleotides match TRBD2. Germline V gives CDR1 SGHTA, CDR2 FQGTGA. The CDR3 length is 16 residues. J was trimmed by 3 bases and V by 4 bases; bases with no gene match: 6. The CDR3 sequence: CASSSTGTSVYNEQFF. DNA of the CDR3: TGTGCCAGCAGCTCTACCGGGACTAGCGTCTACAATGAGCAGTTCTTC.

In its sample, this clone was seen a few times. DNA for the CDR3: TGTGCCAGCAGCTTAAGGGGGACAGATGGCTACACCTTC. Amino acids: CASSLRGTDGYTF. The rearrangement links TRBV7-2 to TRBJ1-2; 7 positions agree with TRBD1. Unmatched junction bases numbered 3, after V lost 2 bases and J lost 6 bases. In germline, CDR1 is SGHTA, CDR2 FQGNSA. The CDR3 covers 13 residues.

The chain recombines TRBV19 with TRBJ1-2, with D tentatively TRBD1 (6 bases). The V gene's germline CDR1 is LNHDA and CDR2 SQIVND (reference sequence). The CDR3 totals 15 residues. The V and J ends lost 4 bases and 2 bases respectively, with 14 bases between them. CDR3 DNA sequence: TGTGCCAGTAGTACCCCGGGACACCGGAACTATGGCTACACCTTC. It yields the protein CASSTPGHRNYGYTF. Full variable domain (outside the CDR3, taken from reference TRBV19 and TRBJ1-2): DGGITQSPKYLFRKEGQNVTLSCEQNLNHDAMYWYRQDPGQGLRLIYYSQIVNDFQKGDIAEGYSVSREKKESFPLTVTSAQKNPTAFYLCASSTPGHRNYGYTFGSGTRLTVV.

This chain joins TRBV5-1 and TRBJ1-4; 7 nucleotides line up with TRBD1. V dropped 4 bases and J dropped 0; count of bases not matched to a gene: 6. There are 16 residues in the CDR3. CDR1 and CDR2 from the germline V gene are SGHRS and YFSETQ. The CDR3 protein is CASSQGTAATNEKLFF. The CDR3 region has the DNA TGCGCCAGCAGCCAAGGGACAGCGGCAACTAATGAAAAACTGTTTTTT. Combining the CDR3 with reference TRBV5-1 and TRBJ1-4 gives the whole variable domain KAGVTQTPRYLIKTRGQQVTLSCSPISGHRSVSWYQQTPGQGLQFLFEYFSETQRNKGNFPGRFSGRQFSNSRSEMNVSTLELGDSALYLCASSQGTAATNEKLFFGSGTQLSVL.

The DNA of the CDR3 is TGTGCCAGCAGCTTAGTGGCCAGGGTGGGCTATGGCTACACCTTC. Its translation is CASSLVARVGYGYTF. This chain links TRBV7-9 with TRBJ1-2; possibly TRBD1 for D (5 bases). The CDR3 has 15 amino acids. With 1 base removed from V and 4 bases from J, the gap between germline ends came to 13 bases. Germline V gives CDR1 SEHNR, CDR2 FQNEAQ (reference sequence).

This rearrangement joins TRBV28 to TRBJ1-1; weak D call: TRBD1 (5 bases). This CDR3 spans 15 amino acids. CDR1 is MDHEN and CDR2 is SYDVKM in the germline V gene. V lost 2 bases to trimming and J lost 0 bases, with 10 bases between them. The CDR3: CASSLAPGMNTEAFF. CDR3 bases: TGTGCCAGCAGTTTAGCCCCAGGGATGAACACTGAAGCTTTCTTT.

The chain uses TRBV12-3 or TRBV12-4 and TRBJ1-1, with D uncertain. Trimming removed 0 bases at V and 8 bases at J, with 7 bases between. The CDR3 is 12 amino acids. This CDR3 is CASSLARAEAFF. The CDR3 DNA sequence: TGTGCCAGCAGTTTAGCGAGGGCAGAAGCTTTCTTT.

This clone was recorded many times. This CDR3 is also generated by other DNA sequences in the sample. The chain recombines TRBV12-3 or TRBV12-4 with TRBJ1-5, with D unresolved. The CDR3 has 12 amino acids. Trimming cost V 3 bases and J 7 bases, with 7 bases left between them. The CDR3: CASSFAGQPQHF. For the CDR3, the DNA is TGTGCCAGCAGTTTTGCGGGGCAGCCCCAGCATTTT.